Following are 9 T cell receptor beta chains from one sample sequenced in a study of blood T cells in healthy people across ages. Next came a second PCR, run for about 7 to 12 cycles, which used a sample-barcoded 5' primer along with a J-beta primer mix. TCRdb reprocessed the 5' RACE reads with MiXCR, giving one entry per CDR3 protein. This table has fewer than 900,000 distinct CDR3 sequences, approximately 39% appearing once. Sequencing was performed on blood. The origin of the receptors is a woman aged 55-69 years in good health.

This clonotype was counted between two and nine times. The rearrangement joins TRBV27 to TRBJ2-7; the D gene is possibly TRBD2 (6 bases). The CDR3 runs 15 residues. Germline loops: CDR1 MNHEY, CDR2 SMNVEV (reference sequence). The ends were cut back, 5 bases at V and 0 bases at J, with 14 bases in the middle. CDR3 sequence (DNA): TGTGCCAGCAGTAGTCTAGCGTCCTACTCCTACGAGCAGTACTTC. It specifies CASSSLASYSYEQYF.

The chain is built from TRBV6-6 and TRBJ2-3; D is perhaps TRBD2 (5 bases). Looked up from germline, CDR1 is MNHNY and CDR2 is SVGAGI (reference sequence). V was trimmed by 7 bases and J by 7 bases, leaving 12 bases between them. The CDR3 runs to 12 residues. Written as DNA, the CDR3 is TGTGCCAGCACCCCCACCGGGAATACGCAGTATTTT. Its protein is CASTPTGNTQYF.

This chain uses TRBV6-2 or TRBV6-3 with TRBJ2-6, with D possibly matching TRBD1 (6 bases). This CDR3 region has 16 residues. V was pared by 6 bases and J by 11 bases, with 23 bases between. Germline CDR1 MNHEY, CDR2 SVGEGT. CDR3 region: CASRAGGKGGSYVLTF. The CDR3 bases are TGTGCCAGCAGAGCAGGTGGGAAAGGGGGTTCATACGTCCTGACTTTC.

For this clonotype: A single base separates this from a much larger clone, so it may be a read error. The chain has TRBV10-3 and TRBJ2-5, with 8 bases fitting TRBD2. CDR3 length: 14 residues. Per germline, CDR1 ENHRY and CDR2 SYGVKD. The V gene end was trimmed by 4 bases and the J gene end by 2 bases; junction bases not matched to a gene: 3. The CDR3 DNA sequence: TGTGCCATCAGTGTTAGCGGGGAACAAGAGACCCAGTACTTC. Protein: CAISVSGEQETQYF.

This clonotype was seen at least ten times. The J gene is TRBJ2-3, the V gene TRBV5-1; a possible D gene is TRBD1 (6 bases). This CDR3 spans 14 amino acids. Trimming removed 5 bases at V and 1 base at J, with 11 bases between. Germline CDR1 and CDR2: SGHRS and YFSETQ. DNA of the CDR3: TGCGCCAGCAGTCCGAAGGGGGGCACAGATACGCAGTATTTT. Protein: CASSPKGGTDTQYF.

This chain joins TRBV7-9 and TRBJ1-4, with D tentatively TRBD1 (6 bases). V was clipped by 7 bases and J by 6 bases, with 18 bases between them. The CDR3 runs to 15 residues. The germline V gene has CDR1 SEHNR and CDR2 FQNEAQ (reference sequence). This CDR3 is CASIGPGAFDEKLFF. DNA for the CDR3: TGTGCCAGCATCGGACCAGGGGCATTCGATGAAAAACTGTTTTTT. Looking up the rest from reference TRBV7-9 and TRBJ1-4 gives the full variable domain: DTGVSQNPRHKITKRGQNVTFRCDPISEHNRLYWYRQTLGQGPEFLTYFQNEAQLEKSRLLSDRFSAERPKGSFSTLEIQRTEQGDSAMYLCASIGPGAFDEKLFFGSGTQLSVL.

On this clonotype: The junction shows a germline mismatch at one end, possibly a read error. The rearrangement uses TRBV7-2 and TRBJ2-7; D is unclear. Germline CDR1 SGHTA, CDR2 FQGNSA. This CDR3 contains 12 residues. CDR3 in amino acids: CASSLLSYERYF. The CDR3, as DNA: TGTGCCAGCAGCTTATTGAGCTACGAGCGGTACTTC.

This chain connects TRBV12-3 or TRBV12-4 to TRBJ1-2; TRBD1 might be the D (6 bases). V lost 3 bases and J 6 bases, leaving 11 bases between the germline ends. The CDR3 runs to 13 residues. This CDR3 reads CASSFSGADGYTF. The DNA of the CDR3 is TGTGCCAGCAGTTTTTCAGGGGCTGATGGCTACACCTTC.

V gene TRBV12-3 or TRBV12-4 combines with J gene TRBJ1-2, with 7 nucleotides matching TRBD1. Losses at the gene ends were 8 bases for V and 3 bases for J; bases not matched to a gene: 15. CDR3 length equals 16 residues. The CDR3 loop is CASREPGQRTHYGYTF. The CDR3 DNA follows: TGTGCCAGCCGGGAACCGGGACAGAGAACCCACTATGGCTACACCTTC.